The source of this TCR beta chain is a study of response to subunit inactivated influenza vaccine. CDR3 length equals 16 residues. Germline CDR1 is SGHRS and CDR2 is YFSETQ. Deletions cut 0 bases from V and 10 bases from J, with 22 bases between. As for this clonotype: Its antigen is as yet unknown.

Study-wide results and caveats: Only a handful of new T cells, the authors suggested, are recruited with each seasonal influenza vaccination.

TCRdb ran MiXCR on the RT-PCR reads and lists one entry per CDR3 protein. The sample carries 500,000 to 550,000 distinct CDR3 sequences, less than 10% recorded once. The sequence derives from a man aged 50 to 69 who received an inactivated influenza vaccine. The sample consisted of PBMCs from blood, taken around 25 months after vaccination. J is TRBJ1-1 and V is TRBV5-1; D may be TRBD1 (5 bases). The CDR3 sequence: CASSLEASWGGGLAFF. The CDR3 DNA reads TGCGCCAGCAGCTTGGAAGCCAGCTGGGGCGGGGGATTAGCTTTCTTT.